This is a list of T cell receptor beta chains from one sample in a study of CD8+ T cells in alopecia areata. Sequencing used immunoSEQ multiplex PCR; TCRdb keeps in-frame clones, though not all of them. Found here are around 5,000 clones, less than 65% of them singletons; the top ten hold around 11%. The material was skin, obtained at week 0. The source is a human donor with alopecia areata. CDR3s include the opening cysteine and the closing phenylalanine or tryptophan. D genes are given only for firm matches. Not every row has a clone size; where given, it reads once, few, many or a size class.

>-|-|TRBV12-2|TRBJ1-1
CASRLGRTDMNTEAFF
TGTGCAAGTCGCTTAGGTAGGACGGACATGAACACTGAAGCTTTCTTT
>TRBD1|-|TRBV29-1|TRBJ1-1
CSVGQGPNTEAFF
TGCAGCGTTGGACAGGGGCCGAACACTGAAGCTTTCTTT
>-|-|TRBV10-2|TRBJ1-2
CASSKQGGGYTF
TGCGCCAGCAGTAAACAGGGTGGTGGCTACACCTTC
>TRBD1|-|TRBV19|TRBJ1-2
CASSIAGGDGYTF
TGTGCCAGTAGTATAGCAGGGGGAGATGGCTACACCTTC
>-|once|TRBV6-5|TRBJ2-3
CASSYTGSDTQYF
TGTGCCAGCAGTTACACAGGGTCAGATACGCAGTATTTT
>-|-|TRBV6-6|TRBJ2-6
CASRPSSSGANVLTF
TGTGCCAGCAGGCCCTCAAGCTCTGGGGCCAACGTCCTGACTTTC
>TRBD1|-|TRBV6-1|TRBJ1-6
CASTETGESSPLHF
TGTGCCAGCACAGAGACAGGGGAAAGTTCACCCCTCCACTTT
>-|-|TRBV7-9|TRBJ1-2
CASSFNQGDYGYTF
TGTGCCAGCAGCTTCAACCAGGGCGACTATGGCTACACCTTC
>-|-|TRBV11-2|TRBJ2-3
CASSSRDSISTDTQYF
TGTGCCAGCAGCTCGCGGGACTCGATAAGCACAGATACGCAGTATTTT
>TRBD2|few|TRBV10-3|TRBJ2-3
CAISGSTSGGASDTQYF
TGTGCCATCAGTGGATCGACTAGCGGGGGGGCATCAGATACGCAGTATTTT
>-|-|TRBV5-1|TRBJ2-7
CASSVTRGVYEQYF
TGCGCCAGCAGCGTGACTAGGGGCGTCTACGAGCAGTACTTC
>-|-|TRBV27|TRBJ1-2
CASSLSTGTEGYTF
TGTGCCAGCAGTTTATCGACCGGGACTGAGGGCTACACCTTC
>-|-|TRBV7-9|TRBJ2-2
CASSSFTGELFF
TGTGCCAGCAGCTCCTTTACCGGGGAGCTGTTTTTT
>TRBD1|-|TRBV19|TRBJ1-2
CASSIGSDRPYGYTF
TGTGCCAGTAGTATAGGGTCGGACAGGCCCTATGGCTACACCTTC
>-|-|TRBV30|TRBJ2-1
CAGTPGGRREQFF
TGTGCCGGGACCCCTGGAGGTAGGCGGGAGCAGTTCTTC
>-|few|TRBV14|TRBJ1-2
CASSQTGGASYGYTF
TGTGCCAGCAGCCAGACGGGGGGCGCGTCCTATGGCTACACCTTC
>TRBD1|-|TRBV5-6|TRBJ1-4
CASSPGTASNEKLFF
TGTGCCAGCAGCCCGGGGACAGCTAGTAATGAAAAACTGTTTTTT
>TRBD1|-|TRBV7-6|TRBJ2-7
CASSPGQGGELYEQYF
TGTGCCAGCAGCCCAGGACAGGGAGGAGAGCTCTACGAGCAGTACTTC
>-|-|TRBV6-5|TRBJ1-1
CASRDTGSRRYAFF
TGTGCCAGCAGGGACACAGGGTCACGACGGTATGCTTTCTTT
>-|few|TRBV30|TRBJ2-5
CAWSLGGAFQETQYF
TGTGCCTGGAGTTTGGGGGGGGCCTTCCAAGAGACCCAGTACTTC
>-|-|TRBV6-1|TRBJ1-1
CASRYLEAFF
TGTGCCAGCAGGTATCTTGAAGCTTTCTTT
>TRBD2|few|TRBV6-5|TRBJ2-2
CASSYRVAGGLGELFF
TGTGCCAGCAGTTACAGGGTCGCGGGGGGGCTCGGGGAGCTGTTTTTT
>-|few|TRBV5-1|TRBJ2-3
CASSSPAEGDTQYF
TGCGCCAGCAGCTCCCCGGCAGAGGGAGATACGCAGTATTTT
>-|-|TRBV2|TRBJ2-3
CASPWRFTDTQYF
TGTGCCAGCCCATGGCGGTTCACAGATACGCAGTATTTT
>-|-|TRBV7-6|TRBJ2-7
CASSLDEGPTYEQYF
TGTGCCAGCAGCTTAGATGAGGGGCCTACCTACGAGCAGTACTTC
>-|-|TRBV25-1|TRBJ1-4
CTSSDDIVREKLFF
TGTACCAGCAGTGACGACATTGTTCGTGAAAAACTGTTTTTT
>-|few|TRBV6-1|TRBJ1-1
CASMVTMNTEAFF
TGTGCCAGTATGGTCACCATGAACACTGAAGCTTTCTTT
>TRBD1|-|TRBV6-1|TRBJ2-2
CASRRQGGTGELFF
TGTGCCAGCAGGAGACAGGGCGGCACCGGGGAGCTGTTTTTT
>-|-|TRBV5-1|TRBJ1-1
CASRPGGAGVEAFF
TGCGCCAGCCGACCTGGGGGGGCGGGTGTTGAAGCTTTCTTT
>TRBD1|-|TRBV6-1|TRBJ2-7
CASSLRTGGYYEQYF
TGTGCCAGCAGTCTCCGGACAGGGGGCTACTACGAGCAGTACTTC
>-|-|TRBV18|TRBJ1-3
CASSRKRKPFGNTIYF
TGTGCCAGCTCACGCAAACGCAAACCCTTTGGAAACACCATATATTTT
>-|-|TRBV6-1|TRBJ1-2
CASSPISQAGYTF
TGTGCCAGCAGCCCTATATCCCAGGCCGGCTACACCTTC
>-|large|TRBV7-8|TRBJ2-7
CASSFGVGAEVILGEQYF
TGTGCCAGCAGCTTCGGGGTGGGGGCGGAGGTCATATTGGGCGAGCAGTACTTC
>-|-|TRBV29-1|TRBJ2-2
CSVESGTPPPGELFF
TGCAGCGTTGAATCCGGGACTCCTCCCCCCGGGGAGCTGTTTTTT
>TRBD2|-|TRBV4-1|TRBJ2-1
CASSFPGTRLTNEQFF
TGCGCCAGCAGCTTCCCCGGGACTAGGTTAACCAATGAGCAGTTCTTC
>TRBD1|-|TRBV5-1|TRBJ2-1
CASTSQGPYNEQFF
TGCGCCAGCACCTCACAGGGGCCCTACAATGAGCAGTTCTTC
>TRBD1|few|TRBV29-1|TRBJ1-2
CSVRQGATYGYTF
TGCAGCGTTCGACAGGGGGCAACCTATGGCTACACCTTC
>-|once|TRBV6-6|TRBJ1-5
CASSRREGYNQPQHF
TGTGCCAGCAGCCGACGGGAGGGCTACAATCAGCCCCAGCATTTT
>TRBD1|-|TRBV10-2|TRBJ1-1
CASRASGQGTEAFF
TGCGCCAGCAGAGCTTCAGGACAGGGCACTGAAGCTTTCTTT